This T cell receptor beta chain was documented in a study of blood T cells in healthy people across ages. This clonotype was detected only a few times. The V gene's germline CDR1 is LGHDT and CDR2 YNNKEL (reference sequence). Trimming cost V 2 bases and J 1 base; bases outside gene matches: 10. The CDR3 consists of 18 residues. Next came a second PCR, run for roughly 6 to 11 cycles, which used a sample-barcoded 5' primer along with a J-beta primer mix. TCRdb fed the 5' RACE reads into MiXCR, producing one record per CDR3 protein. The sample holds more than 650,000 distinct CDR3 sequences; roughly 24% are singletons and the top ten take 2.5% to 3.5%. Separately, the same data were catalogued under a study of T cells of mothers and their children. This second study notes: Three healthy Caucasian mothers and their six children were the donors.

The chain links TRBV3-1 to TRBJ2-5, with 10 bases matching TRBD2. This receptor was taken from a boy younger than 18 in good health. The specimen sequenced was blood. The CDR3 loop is CASSQRVAGGRTQETQYF. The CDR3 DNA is TGTGCCAGCAGCCAACGGGTAGCGGGGGGCCGTACCCAAGAGACCCAGTACTTC.